The subject of this entry is one TCR beta chain. The record originates from a study of blood T cell repertoires in COVID-19. Looking at the study overall: From the United States, Italy and Spain came samples of acute and convalescent COVID-19. PBMCs, B-cell-depleted T cells, or T cells provided the cDNA or gDNA that made up the material.

In the original workflow: Estimation of nucleated cell counts was performed using reference gene primer amplification. Using immunoSEQ multiplex PCR, the repertoire was profiled, and TCRdb retains in-frame clones only, with some absent. The V and J calls and clone size were taken over from that table, and D and trimming were inferred from the DNA. This table has roughly 140,000 clones, 75% to 90% appearing once. Sample: peripheral blood. The sequence came from a woman at least 80 years old with acute or convalescent COVID-19.

This CDR3 is CATGEGATDTQYF. The CDR3 coding sequence is TGTGCCACCGGAGAGGGGGCTACAGATACGCAGTATTTT. The chain has TRBV24-1 and TRBJ2-3, with TRBD1 matching 7 bases. Germline CDR1 is KGHDR and CDR2 is SFDVKD. V lost 9 bases to trimming and J lost 3 bases; unmatched junction nucleotides: 5. The CDR3 extends over 13 amino acids.